One sample yielded the 2 T cell receptor beta chains listed below, sequenced in a study of CD4 T cells in relation to SARS-CoV-2 and coronaviruses. Clones were read by immunoSEQ multiplex PCR, and TCRdb kept only the in-frame ones, dropping some. Found here are 25,000 or so clones, 75% to 85% of them singletons; the top ten hold about 15%. What these receptors recognize is not known. Unexposed donor CD4+ T cells date from about 2011-2019, before the COVID-19 pandemic. After about ten days of culture, CD4+ T cells were isolated. Sequenced input: CD4+ T cells from PBMCs, cultured in vitro. The receptors were gathered from a human donor in good health.

The chain couples TRBV3-1 (or the pseudogene TRBV3-2) to TRBJ2-2; 11 nucleotides match TRBD1. The trim removed 4 bases at V and 4 bases at J, leaving 5 bases unmatched. Germline V gene lookup returns CDR1 LGHDT and CDR2 YNNKEL (reference sequence). CDR3 length: 16 amino acids. DNA for the CDR3: TGTGCCAGCAGCCTTGGACAGGGGGCGCCCACCGGGGAGCTGTTTTTT. Translation gives CASSLGQGAPTGELFF.

The chain carries TRBV3-1 (or the pseudogene TRBV3-2) and TRBJ2-1; 10 bases line up with TRBD1. There are 16 residues in the CDR3. The V segment lost 4 bases and the J segment 2 bases; nucleotides outside the gene matches: 5. In germline, CDR1 is LGHDT, CDR2 YNNKEL (reference sequence). The CDR3 spells CASSLWTGGTYNEQFF. CDR3 DNA sequence: TGTGCCAGCAGCCTTTGGACAGGGGGAACCTACAATGAGCAGTTCTTC.